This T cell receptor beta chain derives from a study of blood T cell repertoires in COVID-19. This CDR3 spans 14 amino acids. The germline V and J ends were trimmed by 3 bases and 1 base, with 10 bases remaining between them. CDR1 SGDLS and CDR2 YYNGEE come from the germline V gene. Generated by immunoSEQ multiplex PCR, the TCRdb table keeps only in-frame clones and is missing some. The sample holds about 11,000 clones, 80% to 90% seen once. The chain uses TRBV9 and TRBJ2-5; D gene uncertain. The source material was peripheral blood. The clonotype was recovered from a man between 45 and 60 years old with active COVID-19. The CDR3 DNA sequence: TGTGCCAGCAGCGGGTCAACGAGCCAAGAGACCCAGTACTTC. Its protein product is CASSGSTSQETQYF.